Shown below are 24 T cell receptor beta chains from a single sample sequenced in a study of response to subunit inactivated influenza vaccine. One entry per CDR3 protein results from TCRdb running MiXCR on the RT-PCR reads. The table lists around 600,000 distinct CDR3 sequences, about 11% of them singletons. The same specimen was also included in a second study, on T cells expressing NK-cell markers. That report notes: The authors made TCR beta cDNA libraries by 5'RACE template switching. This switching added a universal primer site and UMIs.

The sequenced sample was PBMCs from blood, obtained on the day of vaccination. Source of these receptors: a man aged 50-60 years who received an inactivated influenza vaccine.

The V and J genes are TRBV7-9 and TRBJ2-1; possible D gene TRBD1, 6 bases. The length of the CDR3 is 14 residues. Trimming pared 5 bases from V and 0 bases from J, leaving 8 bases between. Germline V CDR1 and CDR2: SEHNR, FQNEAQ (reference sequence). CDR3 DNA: TGTGCCAGCAGCCGGGACACCTCCTACAATGAGCAGTTCTTC. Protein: CASSRDTSYNEQFF.

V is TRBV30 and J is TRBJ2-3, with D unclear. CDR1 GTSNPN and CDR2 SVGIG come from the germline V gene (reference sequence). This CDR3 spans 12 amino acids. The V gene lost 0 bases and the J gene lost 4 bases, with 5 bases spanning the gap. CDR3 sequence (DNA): TGTGCCTGGAGTGTACCCCCAGATACGCAGTATTTT. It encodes CAWSVPPDTQYF.

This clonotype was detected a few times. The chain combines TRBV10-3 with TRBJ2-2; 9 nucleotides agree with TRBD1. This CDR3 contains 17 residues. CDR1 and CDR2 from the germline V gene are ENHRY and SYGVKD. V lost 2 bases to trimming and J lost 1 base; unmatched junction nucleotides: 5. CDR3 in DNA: TGTGCCATCAGTGAGGGATCGGGACAGGGGAACACCGGGGAGCTGTTTTTT. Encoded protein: CAISEGSGQGNTGELFF.

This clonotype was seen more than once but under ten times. In DNA form, the CDR3 reads TGCAGTGCTATCGGATACAGCTGGACCGGGGAGCTGTTTTTT. As protein: CSAIGYSWTGELFF. This rearrangement joins TRBV20-1 to TRBJ2-2; D remains ambiguous. The V gene's germline CDR1 is DFQATT and CDR2 SNEGSKA (reference sequence). Trimming removed 4 bases from V and 5 bases from J, with 14 bases in between. The CDR3 is 14 residues long.

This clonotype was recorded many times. Here the CDR3 DNA reads TGTGCCACCAGTGATCCTATCCCGGGAGCAAACACCGGGGAGCTGTTTTTT. Protein product: CATSDPIPGANTGELFF. The chain combines TRBV24-1 with TRBJ2-2, with TRBD2 as a possible D gene (6 bases). Trimming took 3 bases from V and 2 from J, leaving 15 bases between them. The CDR3 length is 17 residues. The germline gives CDR1 KGHDR, CDR2 SFDVKD.

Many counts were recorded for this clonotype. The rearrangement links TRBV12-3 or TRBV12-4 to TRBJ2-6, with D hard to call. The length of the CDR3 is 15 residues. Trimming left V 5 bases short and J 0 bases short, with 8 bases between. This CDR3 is CASSVSSSGANVLTF. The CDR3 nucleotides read TGTGCCAGCAGTGTTTCCAGCTCTGGGGCCAACGTCCTGACTTTC.

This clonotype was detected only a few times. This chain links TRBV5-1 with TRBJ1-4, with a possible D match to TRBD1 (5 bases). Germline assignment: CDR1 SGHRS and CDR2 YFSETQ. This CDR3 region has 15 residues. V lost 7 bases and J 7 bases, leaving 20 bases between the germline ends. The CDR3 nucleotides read TGCGCCAGCGGCCCCCTTGGAGGGGAGGTTGAAAAACTGTTTTTT. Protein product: CASGPLGGEVEKLFF.

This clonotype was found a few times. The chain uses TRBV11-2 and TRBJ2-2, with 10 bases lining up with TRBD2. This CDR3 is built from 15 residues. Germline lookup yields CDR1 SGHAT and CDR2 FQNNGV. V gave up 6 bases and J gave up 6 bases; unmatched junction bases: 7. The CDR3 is CASRSPGLASGELFF. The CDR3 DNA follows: TGTGCCAGCAGGAGCCCGGGACTAGCGTCCGGGGAGCTGTTTTTT.

The CDR3 nucleotides are TGTGCCAGCAGCCAAGTTCTAGCGGGGGGGCCTAAAGGTCTAGATACGCAGTATTTT. This codes for CASSQVLAGGPKGLDTQYF. This chain uses TRBV3-1 with TRBJ2-3; 12 positions match TRBD2. The CDR3 covers 19 residues. After removal of 1 base from V and 5 bases from J, the junction contained 13 bases not matched to a gene. Germline CDR1 and CDR2: LGHDT and YNNKEL (reference sequence).

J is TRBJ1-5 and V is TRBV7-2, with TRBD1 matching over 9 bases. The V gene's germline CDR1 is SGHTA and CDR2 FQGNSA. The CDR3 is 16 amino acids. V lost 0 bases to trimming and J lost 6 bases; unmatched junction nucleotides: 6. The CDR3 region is CASSLASTGGGQPQHF. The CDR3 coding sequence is TGTGCCAGCAGCTTAGCTTCTACAGGGGGCGGTCAGCCCCAGCATTTT.

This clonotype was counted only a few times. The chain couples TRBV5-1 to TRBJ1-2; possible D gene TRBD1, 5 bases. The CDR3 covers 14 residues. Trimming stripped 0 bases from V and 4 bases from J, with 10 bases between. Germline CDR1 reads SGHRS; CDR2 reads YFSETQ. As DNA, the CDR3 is TGCGCCAGCAGCTTGGCAGGGCTCGGCTATGGCTACACCTTC. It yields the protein CASSLAGLGYGYTF.

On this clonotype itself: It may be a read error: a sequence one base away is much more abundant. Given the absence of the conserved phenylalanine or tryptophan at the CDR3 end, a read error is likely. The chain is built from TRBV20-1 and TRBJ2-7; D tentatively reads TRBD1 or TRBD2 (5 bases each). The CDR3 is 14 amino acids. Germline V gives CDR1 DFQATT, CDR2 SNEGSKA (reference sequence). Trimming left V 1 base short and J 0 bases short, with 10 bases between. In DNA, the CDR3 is TGCAGTGCTAGAGGTTGGGGGACCTCCTACGAGCAGTACTCC. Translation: CSARGWGTSYEQYS.

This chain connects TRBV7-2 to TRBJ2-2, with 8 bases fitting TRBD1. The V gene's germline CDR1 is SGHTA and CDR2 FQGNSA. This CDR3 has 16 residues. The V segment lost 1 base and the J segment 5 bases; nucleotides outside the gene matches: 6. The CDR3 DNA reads TGTGCCAGCAGCTTAGGTCCAGGGGGCCGGACCGGGGAGCTGTTTTTT. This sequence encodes CASSLGPGGRTGELFF.

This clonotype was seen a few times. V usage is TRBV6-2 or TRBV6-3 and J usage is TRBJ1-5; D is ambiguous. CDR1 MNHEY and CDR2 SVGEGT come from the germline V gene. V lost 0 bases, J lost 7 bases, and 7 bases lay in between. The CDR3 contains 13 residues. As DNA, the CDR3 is TGTGCCAGCAGTTACTCTTCAGCCCAGCCCCAGCATTTT. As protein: CASSYSSAQPQHF.

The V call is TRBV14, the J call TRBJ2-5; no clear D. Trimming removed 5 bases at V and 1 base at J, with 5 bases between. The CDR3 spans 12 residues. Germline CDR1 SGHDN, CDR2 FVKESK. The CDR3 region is CASSWTQETQYF. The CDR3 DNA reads TGTGCCAGCAGCTGGACCCAAGAGACCCAGTACTTC. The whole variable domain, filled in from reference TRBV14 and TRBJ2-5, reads EAGVTQFPSHSVIEKGQTVTLRCDPISGHDNLYWYRRVMGKEIKFLLHFVKESKQDESGMPNNRFLAERTGGTYSTLKVQPAELEDSGVYFCASSWTQETQYFGPGTRLLVL.

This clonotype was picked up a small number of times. The CDR3 region is CAISDWGGSGANVLTF. In nucleotides, the CDR3 is TGTGCCATCAGTGACTGGGGGGGTTCCGGGGCCAACGTCCTGACTTTC. The chain has TRBV10-3 and TRBJ2-6; the match to TRBD2 covers 7 bases. This CDR3 contains 16 residues. From germline, CDR1 is ENHRY and CDR2 SYGVKD. V trimming: 3 bases; J trimming: 4 bases; junction bases outside the gene matches: 6.

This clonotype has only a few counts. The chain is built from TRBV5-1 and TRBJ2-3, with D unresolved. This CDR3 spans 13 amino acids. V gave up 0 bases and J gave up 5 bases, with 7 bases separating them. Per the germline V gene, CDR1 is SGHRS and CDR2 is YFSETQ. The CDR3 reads CASSLEGEDTQYF. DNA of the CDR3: TGCGCCAGCAGCTTGGAAGGAGAAGATACGCAGTATTTT.

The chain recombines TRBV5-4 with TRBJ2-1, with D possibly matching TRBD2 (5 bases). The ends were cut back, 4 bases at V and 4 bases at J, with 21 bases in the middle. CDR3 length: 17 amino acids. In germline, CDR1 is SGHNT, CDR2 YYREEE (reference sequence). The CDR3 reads CASSNPLGRGSYNEQFF. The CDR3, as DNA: TGTGCCAGCAGCAATCCCCTTGGACGGGGTTCGTACAATGAGCAGTTCTTC.

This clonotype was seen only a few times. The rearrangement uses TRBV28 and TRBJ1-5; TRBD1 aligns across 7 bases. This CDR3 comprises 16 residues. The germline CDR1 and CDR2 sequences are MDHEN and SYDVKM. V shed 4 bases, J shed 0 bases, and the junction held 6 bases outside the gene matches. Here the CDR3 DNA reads TGTGCCAGCAGTTCGATGACAGGGCATAGCAATCAGCCCCAGCATTTT. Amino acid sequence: CASSSMTGHSNQPQHF.

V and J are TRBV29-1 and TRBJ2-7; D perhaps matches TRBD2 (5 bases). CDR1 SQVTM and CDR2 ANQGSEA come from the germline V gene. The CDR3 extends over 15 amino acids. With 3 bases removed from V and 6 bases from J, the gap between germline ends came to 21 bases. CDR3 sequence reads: CSVEAFLPGGGEQYF. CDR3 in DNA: TGCAGCGTTGAGGCGTTTCTACCGGGTGGAGGCGAGCAGTACTTC.

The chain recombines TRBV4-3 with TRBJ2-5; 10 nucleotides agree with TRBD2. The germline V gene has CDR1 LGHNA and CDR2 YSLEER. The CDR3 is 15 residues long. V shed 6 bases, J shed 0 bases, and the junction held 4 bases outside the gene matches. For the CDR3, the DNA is TGCGCCAGCAGTCCAGCGGGGGGGAACCAAGAGACCCAGTACTTC. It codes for CASSPAGGNQETQYF.

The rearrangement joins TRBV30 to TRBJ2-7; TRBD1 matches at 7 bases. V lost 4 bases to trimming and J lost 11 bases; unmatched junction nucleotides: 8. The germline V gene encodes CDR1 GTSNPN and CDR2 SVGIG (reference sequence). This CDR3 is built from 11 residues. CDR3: CAWIRGPFEYF. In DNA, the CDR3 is TGTGCCTGGATTAGGGGGCCTTTTGAGTACTTC.

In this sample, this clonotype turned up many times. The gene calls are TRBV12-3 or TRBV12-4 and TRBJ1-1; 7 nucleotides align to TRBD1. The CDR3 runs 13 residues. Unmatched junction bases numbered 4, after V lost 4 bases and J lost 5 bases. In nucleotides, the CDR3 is TGTGCCAGCAGTTACACAGGGGATACTGAAGCTTTCTTT. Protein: CASSYTGDTEAFF.

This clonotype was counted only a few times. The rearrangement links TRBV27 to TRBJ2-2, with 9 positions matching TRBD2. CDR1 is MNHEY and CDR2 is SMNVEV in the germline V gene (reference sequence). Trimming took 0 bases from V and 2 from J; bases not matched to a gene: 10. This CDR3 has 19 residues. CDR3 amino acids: CASSLSLSSGIGNTGELFF. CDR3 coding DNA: TGTGCCAGCAGTTTATCCTTATCTAGCGGGATAGGTAACACCGGGGAGCTGTTTTTT.